Listed here are 28 T cell receptor beta chains from one sample, sequenced in a study of T cells in Graves' hyperthyroidism and ophthalmopathy. RNA transcripts were the template for amplifying TCR beta CDR3 regions. First-round RT-PCR with HTBI primers amplified the TCR CDR3 region. A single record per CDR3 protein comes from TCRdb applying MiXCR to the multiplex PCR reads. The profile shows hundreds of thousands of distinct CDR3 sequences, about 16% of them singletons. The sample comprised blood. These receptors were collected from a woman under 40 with Graves' hyperthyroidism.

This clonotype was detected ten times or more. This chain links TRBV30 with TRBJ1-4; D is perhaps TRBD1 (5 bases). Germline CDR1 is GTSNPN and CDR2 is SVGIG (reference sequence). The ends were cut back, 2 bases at V and 8 bases at J, with 18 bases in the middle. The CDR3 contains 15 residues. The CDR3 region is CAWSLGWGNAEKLFF. The CDR3 DNA follows: TGTGCCTGGAGTCTAGGGTGGGGGAACGCGGAAAAACTGTTTTTT. Full variable domain (outside the CDR3, taken from reference TRBV30 and TRBJ1-4): SQTIHQWPATLVQPVGSPLSLECTVEGTSNPNLYWYRQAAGRGLQLLFYSVGIGQISSEVPQNLSASRPQDRQFILSSKKLLLSDSGFYLCAWSLGWGNAEKLFFGSGTQLSVL.

The gene calls are TRBV27 and TRBJ1-5, with no clear D. The CDR3 spans 14 residues. Germline V gene data show CDR1 as MNHEY and CDR2 as SMNVEV (reference sequence). Trimming removed 2 bases at V and 2 bases at J, with 7 bases between. CDR3 bases: TGTGCCAGCAGTTTAAGGGCTCGCAATCAGCCCCAGCATTTT. It translates to CASSLRARNQPQHF.

This clonotype was seen at least ten times. The chain recombines TRBV5-1 with TRBJ2-7; D might be TRBD2 (5 bases). The CDR3 spans 13 residues. CDR1 SGHRS and CDR2 YFSETQ come from the germline V gene. V lost 1 base and J lost 3, with 8 bases in between. The CDR3 DNA is TGCGCCAGCAGCTTGAAGGGAGTCTACGAGCAGTACTTC. Amino acid sequence: CASSLKGVYEQYF.

Ten or more counts support this clonotype. This chain links TRBV28 with TRBJ2-3, with 7 nucleotides matching TRBD1. Unmatched junction bases numbered 14, after V lost 6 bases and J lost 2 bases. The CDR3 runs 17 residues. Per germline, CDR1 MDHEN and CDR2 SYDVKM. This CDR3 reads CASSPNRDRDTTDTQYF. In DNA, the CDR3 is TGTGCCAGCAGCCCCAACCGGGACAGAGATACCACAGATACGCAGTATTTT.

This clonotype was observed a few times. A junction boundary mismatches the germline segment, possibly from a read error. This sequence joins TRBV5-1 and TRBJ1-1; D call uncertain. CDR3 length: 15 amino acids. Germline CDR1 SGHRS, CDR2 YFSETQ. The CDR3 reads CTSSPNGNLNTEAFF. CDR3 nucleotides: TGCACCAGCAGCCCGAACGGGAATCTGAACACTGAAGCTTTCTTT.

This chain links TRBV5-8 with TRBJ1-1, with D maybe TRBD1 (5 bases). V lost 1 base and J lost 1, with 8 bases in between. Per germline, CDR1 SGHTS and CDR2 YDEGEE. The CDR3 covers 14 residues. CDR3 sequence: CASSLWQGNTEAFF. In DNA form, the CDR3 reads TGTGCCAGCAGCTTGTGGCAGGGGAACACTGAAGCTTTCTTT.

This clonotype was seen a handful of times. V and J are TRBV28 and TRBJ1-2, with D unresolved. The ends were cut back, 2 bases at V and 8 bases at J, with 12 bases in the middle. The CDR3 spans 13 residues. Germline lookup yields CDR1 MDHEN and CDR2 SYDVKM. This CDR3 is CASSLTRGNGYTF. Here the CDR3 DNA reads TGTGCCAGCAGTTTAACACGGGGAAACGGCTACACCTTC.

V usage is TRBV6-1 and J usage is TRBJ1-1; no reliable D call. The CDR3 sequence is 9 residues long. Looked up from germline, CDR1 is MNHNS and CDR2 is SASEGT. The V end was cut by 5 bases, the J end by 11 bases, with 6 bases between. CDR3 amino acids: CASSNGAFF. The CDR3, as DNA: TGTGCCAGCAGTAATGGGGCTTTCTTT.

At least ten counts were recorded for this clonotype. The chain uses TRBV18 and TRBJ2-5, with 8 bases fitting TRBD1. CDR1 and CDR2 (germline): KGHSH, LQKENI. V lost 2 bases and J lost 5; bases outside the gene matches: 7. The CDR3 runs to 15 residues. The DNA for the CDR3 is TGTGCCAGCTCACCAGGGACAGGCCTGTGGGAGACCCAGTACTTC. Its translation is CASSPGTGLWETQYF.

This clonotype has only a few counts. V gene TRBV19 combines with J gene TRBJ2-2; the D is unclear. V shed 2 bases and J shed 6 bases, with 10 bases lying between them. CDR1 and CDR2 from the germline V gene are LNHDA and SQIVND (reference sequence). The CDR3 sequence is 14 residues long. CDR3 sequence: CASSIIRFPGELFF. CDR3 nucleotides: TGTGCCAGTAGTATAATTAGATTCCCCGGGGAGCTGTTTTTT.

This clonotype was found a few times. V is TRBV12-3 or TRBV12-4 and J is TRBJ1-5, with D possibly being TRBD1 (6 bases). This CDR3 has 13 residues. V was trimmed by 8 bases and J by 4 bases, leaving 12 bases between them. CDR3 amino acids: CASGTQGNQPQHF. CDR3 in DNA: TGTGCCAGCGGGACACAAGGGAATCAGCCCCAGCATTTT.

The V gene is TRBV7-9, the J gene TRBJ2-1; no definite D call. This CDR3 has 12 amino acids. V was cut by 5 bases and J by 4 bases, with 6 bases left in between. Per germline, CDR1 SEHNR and CDR2 FQNEAQ (reference sequence). The CDR3 reads CASSTEYNEQFF. The DNA of the CDR3 is TGTGCCAGCAGCACAGAATACAATGAGCAGTTCTTC. The full variable domain, with the rest looked up from reference TRBV7-9 and TRBJ2-1, is DTGVSQNPRHKITKRGQNVTFRCDPISEHNRLYWYRQTLGQGPEFLTYFQNEAQLEKSRLLSDRFSAERPKGSFSTLEIQRTEQGDSAMYLCASSTEYNEQFFGPGTRLTVL.

The chain recombines TRBV28 with TRBJ2-7, with 9 bases aligning to TRBD2. Germline lookup yields CDR1 MDHEN and CDR2 SYDVKM. V was pared by 0 bases and J by 3 bases, with 3 bases of the junction left unmatched. The CDR3 sequence is 15 residues long. This CDR3 reads CASSLWAAGGYEQYF. The CDR3 DNA reads TGTGCCAGCAGTTTATGGGCAGCGGGAGGCTACGAGCAGTACTTC.

This chain joins TRBV5-1 and TRBJ2-6; D gene unclear. Germline loops: CDR1 SGHRS, CDR2 YFSETQ. V shed 7 bases and J shed 2 bases, with 13 bases lying between them. This CDR3 has 15 residues. The CDR3 DNA follows: TGCGCCAGCGGATTCGATGGAGCTGGGGCCAACGTCCTGACTTTC. It specifies CASGFDGAGANVLTF.

This rearrangement joins TRBV18 to TRBJ2-2; D may be TRBD1 (5 bases). In germline, CDR1 is KGHSH, CDR2 LQKENI. Trimming removed 3 bases at V and 13 bases at J, with 12 bases between. The CDR3 is 12 residues long. For the CDR3, the DNA is TGTGCCAGCTCACCGAGATTTAGGGGGCTGTTTTTT. As protein: CASSPRFRGLFF.

This clonotype was picked up many times. The genes are TRBV30 and TRBJ2-1; D is perhaps TRBD2 (6 bases). V lost 5 bases to trimming and J lost 5 bases, with 13 bases between them. This CDR3 region has 13 residues. In germline, CDR1 is GTSNPN, CDR2 SVGIG (reference sequence). In nucleotides, the CDR3 is TGTGCCTGGTATAGCGGAATAAACAATGAGCAGTTCTTC. It codes for CAWYSGINNEQFF.

The chain is built from TRBV19 and TRBJ2-1, with 7 bases identical to TRBD2. The germline V gene encodes CDR1 LNHDA and CDR2 SQIVND (reference sequence). Unmatched junction bases numbered 11, after V lost 6 bases and J lost 6 bases. This CDR3 is built from 15 residues. The CDR3 DNA sequence: TGTGCCAGTAGCCCTATGGCGGGAGTAGGCAATGAGCAGTTCTTC. It translates to CASSPMAGVGNEQFF.

The chain has TRBV20-1 and TRBJ2-7, with 8 nucleotides matching TRBD1. The CDR3 spans 12 residues. CDR1 is DFQATT, CDR2 SNEGSKA, per germline (reference sequence). Trimming cost V 5 bases and J 5 bases; bases outside gene matches: 5. CDR3 in amino acids: CSAGTGKNEQYF. The CDR3, as DNA: TGCAGTGCTGGGACAGGCAAAAACGAGCAGTACTTC.

This clonotype was counted many times. V usage is TRBV6-1 and J usage is TRBJ2-1; D remains unclear. CDR1 is MNHNS, CDR2 SASEGT, per germline. V was trimmed by 5 bases and J by 0 bases, leaving 11 bases between them. This CDR3 region has 15 residues. The CDR3 nucleotides are TGTGCCAGCAGTACCGCCGGCGGCTCCTACAATGAGCAGTTCTTC. As protein: CASSTAGGSYNEQFF.

The chain combines TRBV5-6 with TRBJ2-7; possibly TRBD1 for D (5 bases). CDR3 length: 16 amino acids. V dropped 6 bases and J dropped 6 bases, with 25 bases sitting between them. In germline, CDR1 is SGHDT, CDR2 YYEEEE. The CDR3 region is CASNPPPDKADLEQYF. CDR3 in DNA: TGTGCCAGCAACCCCCCCCCGGACAAGGCCGACCTCGAGCAGTACTTC.

This clonotype was found many times. The genes are TRBV2 and TRBJ2-1; the D gene is possibly TRBD2 (6 bases). The V end lost 6 bases, the J end lost 3 bases, and 15 bases lay between the germline ends. Germline CDR1 is SNHLY and CDR2 is FYNNEI. This CDR3 has 15 residues. CDR3 sequence reads: CASRATSSNYNEQFF. The CDR3 DNA reads as TGTGCCAGCAGAGCGACTAGTTCCAACTACAATGAGCAGTTCTTC.

The rearrangement joins TRBV6-1 to TRBJ1-3; tentatively, D is TRBD1 (5 bases). CDR1 is MNHNS, CDR2 SASEGT, per germline. Trimming took 9 bases from V and 2 from J, leaving 8 bases between them. The CDR3 runs to 12 residues. The DNA of the CDR3 is TGTGCCAGAACGGGGGCTGGAAACACCATATATTTT. Residues: CARTGAGNTIYF.

The chain carries TRBV5-8 and TRBJ1-2; 8 nucleotides match TRBD1. Germline values: CDR1 SGHTS, CDR2 YDEGEE. Unmatched junction bases numbered 8, after V lost 5 bases and J lost 8 bases. The CDR3 is 13 amino acids. CDR3 sequence: CASRWTGSDGYTF. In nucleotides, the CDR3 is TGTGCCAGCAGATGGACAGGGAGCGACGGCTACACCTTC. Full variable domain (outside the CDR3, taken from reference TRBV5-8 and TRBJ1-2): EAGVTQSPTHLIKTRGQQATLRCSPISGHTSVYWYQQALGLGLQFLLWYDEGEERNRGNFPPRFSGRQFPNYSSELNVNALELEDSALYLCASRWTGSDGYTFGSGTRLTVV.

The DNA of the CDR3 is TGCAGTGCTAGAGGAGGCGCCGGCACAGATACGCAGTATTTT. Encoded protein: CSARGGAGTDTQYF. The rearrangement links TRBV20-1 to TRBJ2-3, with D hard to call. V was trimmed by 1 base and J by 1 base, leaving 9 bases between them. The V gene's germline CDR1 is DFQATT and CDR2 SNEGSKA (reference sequence). CDR3 length: 14 amino acids.

This clonotype has ten or more counts. This chain joins TRBV6-2 or TRBV6-3 and TRBJ2-5; 9 bases are shared with TRBD1. Germline CDR1 MNHEY, CDR2 SVGEGT. The CDR3 consists of 14 residues. The trim removed 7 bases at V and 5 bases at J, leaving 8 bases unmatched. This chain's CDR3 is CASTTKTGGETQYF. DNA of the CDR3: TGTGCCAGCACTACCAAGACAGGGGGTGAGACCCAGTACTTC.

This clonotype has at least ten counts. The gene calls are TRBV18 and TRBJ1-5; 10 bases map to TRBD1. V was clipped by 3 bases and J by 2 bases; unmatched bases: 7. Germline V gene data show CDR1 as KGHSH and CDR2 as LQKENI. This CDR3 contains 17 residues. The CDR3 protein is CASSPGTGEIGNQPQHF. CDR3 DNA sequence: TGTGCCAGCTCACCGGGGACAGGGGAAATTGGCAATCAGCCCCAGCATTTT.

There are many counts of this clonotype. V and J are TRBV12-3 or TRBV12-4 and TRBJ2-7; D perhaps matches TRBD2 (5 bases). Trimming took off 2 bases at V and 5 bases at J, with 13 bases between the two ends. This CDR3 contains 14 residues. CDR3 sequence (DNA): TGTGCCAGCAGTTTAACGGCGGGTGATGACGAGCAGTACTTC. Amino acids: CASSLTAGDDEQYF.

The table lists this clonotype with many counts. The chain combines TRBV28 with TRBJ1-2, with D possibly TRBD1 on 5 matching bases. CDR1 and CDR2 (germline): MDHEN, SYDVKM. V dropped 10 bases and J dropped 10 bases, with 25 bases sitting between them. CDR3 length: 14 residues. CDR3 loop: CATYVTGFSGVYTF. CDR3 DNA sequence: TGTGCCACCTACGTCACAGGATTCTCGGGGGTCTACACCTTC.